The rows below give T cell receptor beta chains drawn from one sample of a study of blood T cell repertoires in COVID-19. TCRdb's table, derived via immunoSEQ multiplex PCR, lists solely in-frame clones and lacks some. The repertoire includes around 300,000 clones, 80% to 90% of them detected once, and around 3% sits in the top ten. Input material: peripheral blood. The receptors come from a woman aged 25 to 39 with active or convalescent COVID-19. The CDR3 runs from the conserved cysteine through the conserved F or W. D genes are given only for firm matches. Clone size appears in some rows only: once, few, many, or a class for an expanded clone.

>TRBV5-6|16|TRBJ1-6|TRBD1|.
TGTGCCAGCAGCTCTAGATCACAGGGGGGTTATTCACCCCTCCACTTT
CASSSRSQGGYSPLHF
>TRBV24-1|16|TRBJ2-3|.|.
TGTGCCACCAGTGATCCGCGACAGGCCAACACAGATACGCAGTATTTT
CATSDPRQANTDTQYF
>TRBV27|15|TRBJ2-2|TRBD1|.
TGTGCCAGCAGTCCAATGACAGGGGCGGCCGGGGAGCTGTTTTTT
CASSPMTGAAGELFF
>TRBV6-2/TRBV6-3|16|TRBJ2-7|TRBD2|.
TGTGCCAGCAGTTACGGGGGACTAGCGGTTACCTACGAGCAGTACTTC
CASSYGGLAVTYEQYF
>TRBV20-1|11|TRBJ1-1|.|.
TGCAGTGCCAATATGGGAGGGAAAGCTTTCTTT
CSANMGGKAFF
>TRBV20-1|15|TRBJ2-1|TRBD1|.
TGCAGTGCGAGTACGGGACAGGTCTCCTACAATGAGCAGTTCTTC
CSASTGQVSYNEQFF
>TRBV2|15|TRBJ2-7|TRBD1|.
TGTGCCAGCAGTGAGGTGCGGACAGGGGTTCCCGAGCAGTACTTC
CASSEVRTGVPEQYF
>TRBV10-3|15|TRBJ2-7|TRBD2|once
TGTGCCATCAGTGAGGACACTAGCGGAAGATACGAGCAGTACTTC
CAISEDTSGRYEQYF
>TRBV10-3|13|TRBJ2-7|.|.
TGTGCCATCAGTGAGTCAGGCAGGGGCGAGCAGTACTTC
CAISESGRGEQYF
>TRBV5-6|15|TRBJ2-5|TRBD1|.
TGTGCCAGCAGCACCGGGACAGGGAAGGGAGAGACCCAGTACTTC
CASSTGTGKGETQYF
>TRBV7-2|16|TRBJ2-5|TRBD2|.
TGTGCCAGCAGCTTATTAGGGAGGGGCCTCCAAGAGACCCAGTACTTC
CASSLLGRGLQETQYF
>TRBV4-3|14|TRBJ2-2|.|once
TGCGCCAGCAGCCCAACAGGGTACACCGGGGAGCTGTTTTTT
CASSPTGYTGELFF
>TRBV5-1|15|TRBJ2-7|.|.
TGCGCCAGCAGCGGGGGGACAGTGGGTGACTACGAGCAGTACTTC
CASSGGTVGDYEQYF